Listed here are 7 T cell receptor beta chains from one sample, sequenced in a study of vaccination and CD4 T cells after COVID-19. Their antigens are not known. The treatment was: approximately 9-day PBMC culture with coronavirus spike peptide pools or control peptides (ViraFEST assay). Cultured CD4+ T-cell DNA underwent Oncomine TCR Beta short-read sequencing. TCRdb analysed the PCR reads with MiXCR anew, one entry per CDR3 protein. The table records around 9,100 distinct CDR3 sequences, roughly 61% of them present only once. The sequencing here drew on cultured CD4+ T cells from blood, taken after SARS-CoV-2 vaccination. These receptors were collected from a human donor with COVID-19.

This sequence joins TRBV5-8 and TRBJ1-6; D remains ambiguous. The CDR3 totals 16 residues. V was pared by 0 bases and J by 0 bases, with 7 bases between. Germline V gene lookup returns CDR1 SGHTS and CDR2 YDEGEE. The CDR3 region is CASSLGGSSYNSPLHF. The CDR3 DNA sequence: TGTGCCAGCAGCTTGGGCGGGAGCTCCTATAATTCACCCCTCCACTTT.

The chain combines TRBV10-3 with TRBJ1-1, with D possibly matching TRBD1 (6 bases). V lost 0 bases and J 1 base, leaving 12 bases between the germline ends. This CDR3 region has 16 residues. The germline gives CDR1 ENHRY, CDR2 SYGVKD. The CDR3 sequence is CAISESRGGSNTEAFF. Here the CDR3 DNA reads TGTGCCATCAGTGAGTCAAGGGGGGGGTCGAACACTGAAGCTTTCTTT.

By share, this clonotype counts as medium-sized. This chain joins TRBV20-1 and TRBJ1-4; 11 bases line up with TRBD1. With V trimmed by 5 bases and J by 2 bases, 4 bases remained unmatched. From germline, CDR1 is DFQATT and CDR2 SNEGSKA (reference sequence). The CDR3 loop spans 15 amino acids. In DNA, the CDR3 is TGCAGTGCTGGCCGGGACAGGGGGACTAATGAAAAACTGTTTTTT. This translates into CSAGRDRGTNEKLFF.

This chain uses TRBV6-1 with TRBJ2-4; D is tentatively TRBD1 or TRBD2 (5 bases each). The CDR3 consists of 13 residues. Germline V gene lookup returns CDR1 MNHNS and CDR2 SASEGT. V lost 7 bases to trimming and J lost 1 base, with 8 bases between them. This CDR3 is CASTEGAKNIQYF. The CDR3 coding sequence is TGTGCCAGCACAGAGGGGGCCAAAAACATTCAGTACTTC.

V gene TRBV7-9 combines with J gene TRBJ2-3; D is undetermined. From germline, CDR1 is SEHNR and CDR2 FQNEAQ (reference sequence). CDR3 length: 13 residues. Trimming removed 1 base from V and 6 bases from J, with 8 bases in between. The CDR3 DNA reads TGTGCCAGCAGCTTAGGAGGAACGGATACGCAGTATTTT. Protein product: CASSLGGTDTQYF.

The chain employs TRBV6-1 and TRBJ2-3; possibly TRBD1 for D (5 bases). CDR1 is MNHNS, CDR2 SASEGT, per germline. The CDR3 contains 15 residues. Trimming left V 3 bases short and J 0 bases short, with 10 bases between. Written as DNA, the CDR3 is TGTGCCAGCAGTGACACAGGAGCTAGCACAGATACGCAGTATTTT. Translating it yields CASSDTGASTDTQYF.

The gene calls are TRBV19 and TRBJ1-2, with unresolved D. Germline CDR1 LNHDA, CDR2 SQIVND (reference sequence). This CDR3 has 14 residues. The V end was cut by 4 bases, the J end by 4 bases, with 13 bases between. CDR3 DNA sequence: TGTGCCAGTAGTACCGTATCAGGTCCCTATGGCTACACCTTC. This sequence encodes CASSTVSGPYGYTF. Together with reference TRBV19 and TRBJ1-2, the CDR3 gives the full variable domain: DGGITQSPKYLFRKEGQNVTLSCEQNLNHDAMYWYRQDPGQGLRLIYYSQIVNDFQKGDIAEGYSVSREKKESFPLTVTSAQKNPTAFYLCASSTVSGPYGYTFGSGTRLTVV.